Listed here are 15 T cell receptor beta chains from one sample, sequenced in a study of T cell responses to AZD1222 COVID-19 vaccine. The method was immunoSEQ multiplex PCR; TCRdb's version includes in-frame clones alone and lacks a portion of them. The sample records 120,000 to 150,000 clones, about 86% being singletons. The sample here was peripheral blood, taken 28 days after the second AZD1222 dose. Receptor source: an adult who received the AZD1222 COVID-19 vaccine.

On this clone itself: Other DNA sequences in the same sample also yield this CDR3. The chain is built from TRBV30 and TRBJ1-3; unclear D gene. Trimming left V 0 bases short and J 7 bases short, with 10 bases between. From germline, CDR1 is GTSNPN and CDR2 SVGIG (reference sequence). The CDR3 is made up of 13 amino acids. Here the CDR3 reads CAWSVNGRNTIYF. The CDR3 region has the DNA TGTGCCTGGAGTGTAAATGGGCGGAACACCATATATTTT.

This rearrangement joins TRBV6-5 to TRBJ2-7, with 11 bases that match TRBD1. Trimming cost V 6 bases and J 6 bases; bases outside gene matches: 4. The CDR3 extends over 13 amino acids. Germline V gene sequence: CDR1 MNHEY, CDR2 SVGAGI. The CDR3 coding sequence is TGTGCCAGCAGGTACGGGACAGGGGGCGAGCAGTACTTC. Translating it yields CASRYGTGGEQYF.

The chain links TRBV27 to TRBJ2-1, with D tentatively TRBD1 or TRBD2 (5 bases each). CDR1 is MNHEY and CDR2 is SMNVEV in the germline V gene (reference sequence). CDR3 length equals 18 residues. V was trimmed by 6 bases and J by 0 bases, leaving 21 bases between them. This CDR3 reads CASSPQVPGAFSYNEQFF. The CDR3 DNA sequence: TGTGCCAGCAGCCCCCAAGTACCCGGGGCGTTCTCCTACAATGAGCAGTTCTTC.

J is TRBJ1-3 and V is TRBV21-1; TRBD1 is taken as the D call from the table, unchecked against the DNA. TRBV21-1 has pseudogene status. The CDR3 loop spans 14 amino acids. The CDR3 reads CASSRDSSGNTIYF. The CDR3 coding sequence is TGTGCCAGCAGCCGGGACAGCTCTGGAAACACCATATATTTT.

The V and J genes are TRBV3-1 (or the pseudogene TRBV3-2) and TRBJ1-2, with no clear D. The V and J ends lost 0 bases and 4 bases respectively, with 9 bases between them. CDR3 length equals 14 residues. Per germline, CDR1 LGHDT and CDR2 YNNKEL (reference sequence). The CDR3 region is CASSQDRVRYGYTF. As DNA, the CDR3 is TGTGCCAGCAGCCAAGATCGGGTCCGCTATGGCTACACCTTC.

In DNA form, the CDR3 reads TGCGCCAGCAGTGGACTAGCGGGAGTCTACGAGCAGTACTTC. It specifies CASSGLAGVYEQYF. The rearrangement uses TRBV10-2 and TRBJ2-7; 12 positions agree with TRBD2. The CDR3 covers 14 residues. Trimming took 4 bases from V and 3 from J; bases not matched to a gene: 1. Germline V gene lookup returns CDR1 WSHSY and CDR2 SAAADI.

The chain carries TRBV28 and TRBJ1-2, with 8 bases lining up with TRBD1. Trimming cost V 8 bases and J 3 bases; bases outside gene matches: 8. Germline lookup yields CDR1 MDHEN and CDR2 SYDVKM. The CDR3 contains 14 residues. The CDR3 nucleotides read TGTGCCAGCCTCTTTGGGACAGGAGACTATGGCTACACCTTC. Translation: CASLFGTGDYGYTF.

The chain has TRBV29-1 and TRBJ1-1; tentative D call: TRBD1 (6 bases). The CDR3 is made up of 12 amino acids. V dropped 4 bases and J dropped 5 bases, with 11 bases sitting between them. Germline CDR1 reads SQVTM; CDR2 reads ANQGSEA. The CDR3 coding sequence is TGCAGCGTTGTGAGGGGGTGGACTGAAGCTTTCTTT. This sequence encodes CSVVRGWTEAFF.

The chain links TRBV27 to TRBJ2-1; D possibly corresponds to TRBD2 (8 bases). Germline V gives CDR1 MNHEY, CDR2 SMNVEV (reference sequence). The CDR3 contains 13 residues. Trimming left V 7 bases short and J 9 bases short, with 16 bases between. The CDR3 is CASTPGGGSEQFF. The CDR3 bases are TGTGCCAGCACCCCGGGAGGGGGCAGTGAGCAGTTCTTC.

DNA of the CDR3: TGTGCCAGCAGCCAACGAGGGTCCAATGAGCAGTTCTTC. The encoded protein is CASSQRGSNEQFF. This chain joins TRBV3-1 (or the pseudogene TRBV3-2) and TRBJ2-1; maybe TRBD2 (5 bases). The CDR3 runs to 13 residues. V dropped 2 bases and J dropped 6 bases, with 8 bases sitting between them. Germline V CDR1 and CDR2: LGHDT, YNNKEL (reference sequence).

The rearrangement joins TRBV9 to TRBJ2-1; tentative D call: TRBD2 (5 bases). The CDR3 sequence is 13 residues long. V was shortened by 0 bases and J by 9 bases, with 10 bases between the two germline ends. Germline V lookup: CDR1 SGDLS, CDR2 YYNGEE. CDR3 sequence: CASSVAPGIEQFF. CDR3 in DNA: TGTGCCAGCAGCGTAGCTCCGGGGATTGAGCAGTTCTTC. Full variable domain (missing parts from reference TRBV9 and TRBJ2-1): DSGVTQTPKHLITATGQRVTLRCSPRSGDLSVYWYQQSLDQGLQFLIQYYNGEERAKGNILERFSAQQFPDLHSELNLSSLELGDSALYFCASSVAPGIEQFFGPGTRLTVL.

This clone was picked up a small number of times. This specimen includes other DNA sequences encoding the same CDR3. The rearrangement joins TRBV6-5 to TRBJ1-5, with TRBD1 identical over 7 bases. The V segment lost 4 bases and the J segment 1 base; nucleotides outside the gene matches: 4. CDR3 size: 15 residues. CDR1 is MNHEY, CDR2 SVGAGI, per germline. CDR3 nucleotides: TGTGCCAGCAGTTCTAGACAGGGAAGCAATCAGCCCCAGCATTTT. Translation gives CASSSRQGSNQPQHF.

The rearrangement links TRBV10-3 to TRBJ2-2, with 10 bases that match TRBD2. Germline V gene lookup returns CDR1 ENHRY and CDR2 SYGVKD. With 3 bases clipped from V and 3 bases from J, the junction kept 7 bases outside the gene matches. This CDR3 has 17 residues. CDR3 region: CAISDPGLAEHTGELFF. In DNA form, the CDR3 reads TGTGCCATCAGTGACCCCGGACTAGCGGAACACACCGGGGAGCTGTTTTTT.

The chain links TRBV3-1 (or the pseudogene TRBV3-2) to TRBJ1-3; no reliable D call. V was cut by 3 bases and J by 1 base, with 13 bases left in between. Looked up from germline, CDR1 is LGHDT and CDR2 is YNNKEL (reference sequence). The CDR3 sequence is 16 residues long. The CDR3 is CASSHPLTLSGNTIYF. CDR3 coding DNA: TGTGCCAGCAGCCACCCATTGACTTTATCTGGAAACACCATATATTTT.

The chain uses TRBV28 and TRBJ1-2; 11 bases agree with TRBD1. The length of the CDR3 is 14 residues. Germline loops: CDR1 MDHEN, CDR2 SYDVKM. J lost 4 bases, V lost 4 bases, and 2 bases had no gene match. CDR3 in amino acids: CASSSGTGGYGYTF. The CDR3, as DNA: TGTGCCAGCAGTTCTGGGACAGGGGGCTATGGCTACACCTTC.